Each of the 11 T cell receptor beta chains below was sequenced from the same sample in a study of cytomegalovirus exposure and HLA in healthy donors. This PCR relied on a set of 60 Vbeta primers and 13 Jbeta primers. Here immunoSEQ multiplex PCR was the method, and the copy in TCRdb shows in-frame clones only, minus some. In the table there are roughly 120,000 clones, 70% to 80% of which are singletons. Material for sequencing was PBMCs. The receptor source for this set is a man aged 50 to 60 in good health and CMV-seropositive.

As to this clone: The junction departs from germline at one end; a sequencing error may be responsible. CDR3 residues: CANSYDRDRGNSPLHF. The CDR3 DNA is TGTGCCAACAGTTACGACCGGGACAGGGGGAATTCACCCCTCCACTTT. V is TRBV6-5 and J is TRBJ1-6; the match to TRBD1 covers 11 bases. This CDR3 region has 16 residues. Germline CDR1 MNHEY, CDR2 SVGAGI.

This chain links TRBV19 with TRBJ2-3; 11 bases align to TRBD2. The germline V gene encodes CDR1 LNHDA and CDR2 SQIVND (reference sequence). The length of the CDR3 is 15 residues. V gave up 9 bases and J gave up 2 bases; unmatched junction bases: 7. In DNA, the CDR3 is TGTGCCAGCGAGACTAGCGGGGACTCCACAGATACGCAGTATTTT. Protein sequence: CASETSGDSTDTQYF.

The chain links TRBV27 to TRBJ2-7, with TRBD2 as a possible D gene (6 bases). The CDR3 consists of 14 residues. V gave up 3 bases and J gave up 10 bases, with 19 bases separating them. In germline, CDR1 is MNHEY, CDR2 SMNVEV (reference sequence). The CDR3 here is CASSLVGTPHQQYF. Written as DNA, the CDR3 is TGTGCCAGCAGTTTGGTCGGGACTCCTCACCAACAGTACTTC.

The chain carries TRBV6-1 and TRBJ2-7, with TRBD1 identical over 10 bases. V lost 5 bases to trimming and J lost 2 bases; unmatched junction nucleotides: 3. Germline V gene data show CDR1 as MNHNS and CDR2 as SASEGT. This CDR3 is 14 amino acids long. CDR3 sequence reads: CASSRTGGAYEQYF. DNA for the CDR3: TGTGCCAGCAGTCGGACAGGGGGGGCCTACGAGCAGTACTTC.

J is TRBJ1-4 and V is TRBV27, with 11 bases lining up with TRBD1. Trimming removed 6 bases from V and 7 bases from J; junction bases left unmatched: 4. CDR3 length: 14 residues. CDR1 is MNHEY and CDR2 is SMNVEV in the germline V gene (reference sequence). CDR3 sequence reads: CASSRTGGGEKLFF. For the CDR3, the DNA is TGTGCCAGCAGCAGGACAGGGGGCGGTGAAAAACTGTTTTTT.

The chain employs TRBV6-1 and TRBJ2-7; TRBD1 aligns across 7 bases. CDR3 length equals 12 residues. Trimming removed 2 bases from V and 9 bases from J; junction bases left unmatched: 4. Germline V CDR1 and CDR2: MNHNS, SASEGT. This CDR3 reads CASSELYRGQYF. DNA for the CDR3: TGTGCCAGCAGTGAATTGTACAGGGGGCAGTACTTC.

The chain is built from TRBV2 and TRBJ1-5; perhaps TRBD1 as D (5 bases). CDR1 is SNHLY, CDR2 FYNNEI, per germline. The V gene lost 7 bases and the J gene lost 0 bases, with 10 bases spanning the gap. The length of the CDR3 is 14 residues. CDR3 nucleotides: TGTGCCAGCATGGACACATATAGCAATCAGCCCCAGCATTTT. As protein: CASMDTYSNQPQHF.

The V and J genes are TRBV5-4 and TRBJ1-1; 7 bases are shared with TRBD1. This CDR3 is built from 14 residues. Trimming cost V 6 bases and J 0 bases; bases outside gene matches: 5. Germline CDR1 is SGHNT and CDR2 is YYREEE (reference sequence). CDR3 amino acids: CASTPGQVNTEAFF. The CDR3 DNA reads TGTGCCAGCACCCCTGGACAGGTGAACACTGAAGCTTTCTTT.

The genes are TRBV19 and TRBJ1-3; D is uncertain. Trimming shortened V by 7 bases and J by 0 bases, and 13 bases separated the two germline ends. The CDR3 has 15 residues. Germline V gives CDR1 LNHDA, CDR2 SQIVND (reference sequence). The CDR3 coding sequence is TGTGCCAGTACCTTACAGACCGCCTCTGGAAACACCATATATTTT. It codes for CASTLQTASGNTIYF.

Notes on this clone: The junction departs from germline at one end; a sequencing error may be responsible. The J gene is TRBJ2-1, the V gene TRBV10-3, with 11 bases fitting TRBD2. CDR3 size: 18 residues. Germline V CDR1 and CDR2: ENHRY, SYGVKD. CDR3 loop: CASSERLAGGPSYNEQFF. CDR3 DNA sequence: TGTGCCAGCAGTGAAAGGCTAGCGGGGGGACCCTCCTACAATGAGCAGTTCTTC.

V and J are TRBV11-3 and TRBJ2-6; TRBD2 is a possible D gene (6 bases). This CDR3 contains 15 residues. The germline CDR1 and CDR2 sequences are SGHNT and YENEEA. V lost 6 bases and J lost 4, with 13 bases in between. CDR3 bases: TGTGCCAGCAGTCCAGGAGGGTCCGGGGCCAACGTCCTGACTTTC. Its translation is CASSPGGSGANVLTF. The entire variable domain, with the rest obtained from reference TRBV11-3 and TRBJ2-6, is as follows: EAGVVQSPRYKIIEKKQPVAFWCNPISGHNTLYWYLQNLGQGPELLIRYENEEAVDDSQLPKDRFSAERLKGVDSTLKIQPAELGDSAVYLCASSPGGSGANVLTFGAGSRLTVL.